A single TCR beta chain is shown here with its context. Antigen unknown. The sample belongs to a study of response to subunit inactivated influenza vaccine. Germline CDR1 DFQATT, CDR2 SNEGSKA (reference sequence). V was clipped by 2 bases and J by 3 bases; unmatched bases: 9. CDR3 length: 16 amino acids. Study-wide findings and caveats: Authors suggested seasonal influenza vaccinations each recruit few new T cells.

One entry per CDR3 protein, called by TCRdb with MiXCR from the RT-PCR reads. The repertoire has about 300,000 distinct CDR3 sequences, 20% to 25% of them found once; the top ten carry roughly 10%. The receptor was isolated from a man between 50 and 69 years old who received an inactivated influenza vaccine. The sample was PBMCs from blood, taken about 20 months after vaccination. This chain links TRBV20-1 with TRBJ2-7; 11 bases align to TRBD2. The CDR3 here is CSARHASGGPHYEQYF. The CDR3 DNA follows: TGCAGTGCTAGACACGCTAGCGGGGGGCCCCACTACGAGCAGTACTTC.